Shown below are 19 T cell receptor beta chains from a single sample sequenced in a study of cytomegalovirus exposure and HLA in healthy donors. PCR primers comprised 60 Vbeta and 13 Jbeta primers. The table came from immunoSEQ multiplex PCR; TCRdb's copy has only in-frame clones and leaves some out. The table has about 54,000 clones, around 78% seen once. The sample comprised PBMCs. Receptor source: a female donor in good health and CMV-seronegative.

The chain recombines TRBV5-1 with TRBJ2-3; TRBD2 matches at 10 bases. Germline V gene sequence: CDR1 SGHRS, CDR2 YFSETQ. V lost 4 bases to trimming and J lost 6 bases; unmatched junction nucleotides: 8. This CDR3 is built from 15 residues. The CDR3 bases are TGCGCCAGCAGCGGTAGCGGGGGGCCCGGGGATACGCAGTATTTT. This sequence encodes CASSGSGGPGDTQYF. Looking up the rest from reference TRBV5-1 and TRBJ2-3 gives the full variable domain: KAGVTQTPRYLIKTRGQQVTLSCSPISGHRSVSWYQQTPGQGLQFLFEYFSETQRNKGNFPGRFSGRQFSNSRSEMNVSTLELGDSALYLCASSGSGGPGDTQYFGPGTRLTVL.

This chain links TRBV2 with TRBJ1-6, with D possibly matching TRBD1 (6 bases). Trimming left V 3 bases short and J 14 bases short, with 14 bases between. The CDR3 has 13 residues. From germline, CDR1 is SNHLY and CDR2 FYNNEI. CDR3 protein: CASSDTGLLALHF. For the CDR3, the DNA is TGTGCCAGCAGTGACACAGGGCTTCTTGCCCTCCACTTT.

This rearrangement joins TRBV28 to TRBJ2-5; D unresolved. V gave up 6 bases and J gave up 3 bases, with 17 bases separating them. Germline CDR1 reads MDHEN; CDR2 reads SYDVKM. The CDR3 is 15 amino acids. The CDR3 sequence: CASSPRSGIEETQYF. CDR3 nucleotides: TGTGCCAGCAGCCCACGGTCAGGAATAGAAGAGACCCAGTACTTC.

The chain combines TRBV12-5 with TRBJ2-2; D is undetermined. From germline, CDR1 is LGHNT and CDR2 FRNRAP. The ends were cut back, 2 bases at V and 4 bases at J, with 5 bases in the middle. CDR3 length equals 13 residues. CDR3 nucleotides: TGTGCTAGTGGTTTGTGGGCCACCGGGGAGCTGTTTTTT. It yields the protein CASGLWATGELFF.

This chain uses TRBV7-8 with TRBJ2-5, with 9 positions matching TRBD1. This CDR3 comprises 14 residues. V shed 3 bases, J shed 2 bases, and the junction held 1 base outside the gene matches. CDR1 and CDR2 (germline): SGHVS, FQNEAQ. The CDR3 reads CASSFGTGQETQYF. In nucleotides, the CDR3 is TGTGCCAGCAGCTTTGGGACAGGGCAAGAGACCCAGTACTTC.

V usage is TRBV19 and J usage is TRBJ1-4, with a possible D match to TRBD1 (5 bases). The CDR3 runs to 17 residues. V lost 3 bases, J lost 2 bases, and 16 bases lay in between. Germline CDR1 LNHDA, CDR2 SQIVND (reference sequence). The CDR3 spells CASSIRQGVGTNEKLFF. In DNA, the CDR3 is TGTGCCAGTAGTATTCGGCAGGGTGTAGGGACTAATGAAAAACTGTTTTTT.

V usage is TRBV2 and J usage is TRBJ1-4, with 9 positions matching TRBD1. The CDR3 consists of 13 residues. Losses at the gene ends were 8 bases for V and 7 bases for J; bases not matched to a gene: 5. The germline CDR1 and CDR2 sequences are SNHLY and FYNNEI. The CDR3 spells CASAGTGSEKLFF. The CDR3 region has the DNA TGTGCCAGCGCCGGGACAGGGAGTGAAAAACTGTTTTTT.

The rearrangement joins TRBV13 to TRBJ2-1; D perhaps matches TRBD2 (6 bases). The CDR3 runs 14 residues. Trimming took 0 bases from V and 5 from J, leaving 8 bases between them. Germline assignment: CDR1 PRHDT and CDR2 FYEKMQ (reference sequence). The CDR3 loop is CASSLGRRDNEQFF. CDR3 DNA sequence: TGTGCCAGCAGCTTAGGCCGGAGGGACAATGAGCAGTTCTTC.

The J gene is TRBJ2-3, the V gene TRBV6-4; D is ambiguous. Trimming stripped 3 bases from V and 0 bases from J, with 10 bases between. Germline V gene sequence: CDR1 MRHNA, CDR2 SNTAGT. The CDR3 loop spans 15 amino acids. The CDR3 loop is CASSEVKTSTDTQYF. CDR3 sequence (DNA): TGTGCCAGCAGTGAGGTCAAGACTAGCACAGATACGCAGTATTTT.

The chain combines TRBV6-4 with TRBJ2-3; 8 bases agree with TRBD1. Germline V gene data show CDR1 as MRHNA and CDR2 as SNTAGT. The trim removed 6 bases at V and 1 base at J, leaving 9 bases unmatched. The length of the CDR3 is 16 residues. In nucleotides, the CDR3 is TGTGCCAGCAGCGAAAACCGGGGACAGGGCACAGATACGCAGTATTTT. Encoded protein: CASSENRGQGTDTQYF.

The sample holds a few counts of this clone. The chain uses TRBV7-9 and TRBJ1-1, with D unresolved. The CDR3 loop spans 17 amino acids. Germline V gene data show CDR1 as SEHNR and CDR2 as FQNEAQ (reference sequence). Deletions cut 3 bases from V and 5 bases from J, with 22 bases between. The CDR3 protein is CASSFWHGRNGWTEAFF. CDR3 in DNA: TGTGCCAGCAGCTTCTGGCATGGGAGGAACGGTTGGACTGAAGCTTTCTTT.

The chain combines TRBV7-9 with TRBJ1-2; tentatively, D is TRBD1 (6 bases). The CDR3 contains 12 residues. From germline, CDR1 is SEHNR and CDR2 FQNEAQ (reference sequence). Trimming stripped 9 bases from V and 5 bases from J, with 13 bases between. The CDR3, as DNA: TGTGCCAGTGGACAGTACGTTTATGGCTACACCTTC. Its protein product is CASGQYVYGYTF.

This clone was seen only once. The chain joins TRBV2 to TRBJ1-5, with 9 bases that match TRBD1. With 6 bases clipped from V and 7 bases from J, the junction kept 10 bases outside the gene matches. This CDR3 has 15 residues. Germline lookup yields CDR1 SNHLY and CDR2 FYNNEI. The CDR3 DNA sequence: TGTGCCAGCAGCCTTCCCGGGACAGGGACACAGCCCCAGCATTTT. Its translation is CASSLPGTGTQPQHF.

This clone was counted a few times. The chain uses TRBV5-1 and TRBJ2-5, with D maybe TRBD1 (6 bases). CDR1 is SGHRS, CDR2 YFSETQ, per germline. Trimming cost V 4 bases and J 2 bases, with 18 bases left between them. This CDR3 has 16 residues. The CDR3 DNA sequence: TGCGCCAGCAGCCTAGAGACAGGTCATCAACAAGAGACCCAGTACTTC. Encoded protein: CASSLETGHQQETQYF. The full variable domain, completed using reference TRBV5-1 and TRBJ2-5, is KAGVTQTPRYLIKTRGQQVTLSCSPISGHRSVSWYQQTPGQGLQFLFEYFSETQRNKGNFPGRFSGRQFSNSRSEMNVSTLELGDSALYLCASSLETGHQQETQYFGPGTRLLVL.

V and J are TRBV7-2 and TRBJ2-2; D may be TRBD2 (6 bases). The CDR3 contains 14 residues. The V gene's germline CDR1 is SGHTA and CDR2 FQGNSA. The V end was cut by 3 bases, the J end by 6 bases, with 11 bases between. The CDR3 DNA is TGTGCCAGCAGCTTTAGCGGAGGACCCGGGGAGCTGTTTTTT. Translating gives CASSFSGGPGELFF. Full variable domain (missing parts from reference TRBV7-2 and TRBJ2-2): GAGVSQSPSNKVTEKGKDVELRCDPISGHTALYWYRQSLGQGLEFLIYFQGNSAPDKSGLPSDRFSAERTGGSVSTLTIQRTQQEDSAVYLCASSFSGGPGELFFGEGSRLTVL.

This sequence joins TRBV6-1 and TRBJ1-5; D unresolved. Between the trimmed V and J ends, which lost 7 bases and 6 bases, there was a span of 28 bases. Germline V gene data show CDR1 as MNHNS and CDR2 as SASEGT. This CDR3 contains 18 residues. The CDR3 sequence is CASTDPSGLPRSSQPQHF. The DNA of the CDR3 is TGTGCCAGCACTGACCCCTCCGGTCTCCCTAGGTCTAGTCAGCCCCAGCATTTT.

This sequence joins TRBV7-8 and TRBJ2-7, with TRBD1 matching 10 bases. This CDR3 is 17 amino acids long. Losses at the gene ends were 1 base for V and 3 bases for J; bases not matched to a gene: 9. The germline V gene encodes CDR1 SGHVS and CDR2 FQNEAQ. CDR3 DNA sequence: TGTGCCAGCAGCTTAGGACACCGGGACAGGGGCCTCTACGAGCAGTACTTC. It encodes CASSLGHRDRGLYEQYF.

This chain connects TRBV6-6 to TRBJ1-1; possible D gene TRBD1, 6 bases. Trimming took off 5 bases at V and 1 base at J, with 11 bases between the two ends. CDR3 length: 14 amino acids. Germline assignment: CDR1 MNHNY and CDR2 SVGAGI (reference sequence). CDR3 sequence (DNA): TGTGCCAGCAGTACCGGGACATCGAACACTGAAGCTTTCTTT. It encodes CASSTGTSNTEAFF.

The chain carries TRBV19 and TRBJ1-5; D is possibly TRBD1 (6 bases). This CDR3 has 15 residues. With 4 bases removed from V and 3 bases from J, the gap between germline ends came to 13 bases. From germline, CDR1 is LNHDA and CDR2 SQIVND (reference sequence). The CDR3 loop reads CASSSVWTANQPQHF. CDR3 bases: TGTGCCAGTAGTAGCGTCTGGACAGCCAATCAGCCCCAGCATTTT.